This is a list of T cell receptor beta chains from one sample in a study of cytomegalovirus exposure and HLA in healthy donors. Clones were sequenced by immunoSEQ multiplex PCR, and TCRdb holds only the in-frame ones, with some missing. The sample lists 110,000 to 150,000 clones; over 65% were seen once. The sequencing input was PBMCs. These receptors all come from a woman in her twenties or thirties in good health and CMV-seronegative. The CDR3 runs from the conserved cysteine through the conserved F or W. D genes are given only for firm matches. Clone size appears in some rows only: once, few, many, or a class for an expanded clone.

TRBJ1-2,NA,TRBV5-1,TRBD1,CASSPRGRLNGYTF,TGCGCCAGCAGCCCCAGGGGGCGCCTCAATGGCTACACCTTC
TRBJ2-5,few,TRBV18,TRBD1,CASSPPWDREGETQYF,TGTGCCAGCTCACCGCCGTGGGACAGGGAAGGGGAGACCCAGTACTTC
TRBJ1-1,NA,TRBV27,TRBD1,CASSFRGQGQAFF,TGTGCCAGCAGTTTCCGCGGACAGGGGCAAGCTTTCTTT
TRBJ2-2,NA,TRBV5-5,TRBD2,CASRPGASGGAPGELFF,TGTGCCAGCAGGCCGGGGGCTAGCGGGGGGGCCCCGGGGGAGCTGTTTTTT
TRBJ2-3,NA,TRBV5-1,NA,CASSLVSQVTDTQYF,TGCGCCAGCAGCTTGGTTTCGCAGGTCACAGATACGCAGTATTTT
TRBJ1-5,NA,TRBV5-1,TRBD1,CASSLRQGSQPQHF,TGCGCCAGCAGCCTTAGACAGGGTAGCCAGCCCCAGCATTTT
TRBJ2-1,NA,TRBV7-8,NA,CASSSPRGRYNEQFF,TGTGCCAGCAGCTCCCCCAGGGGTCGATACAATGAGCAGTTCTTC
TRBJ2-1,few,TRBV19,TRBD2,CASSILAGALRDEQFF,TGTGCCAGTAGTATCCTAGCGGGGGCCCTTAGGGATGAGCAGTTCTTC
TRBJ2-2,NA,TRBV11-3,NA,CASSFVPTGELFF,TGTGCCAGCAGCTTTGTCCCTACCGGGGAGCTGTTTTTT
TRBJ2-7,NA,TRBV28,TRBD1,CASSFVQGQGIYEQYF,TGTGCCAGCAGTTTCGTACAGGGACAGGGGATTTACGAGCAGTACTTC
TRBJ2-3,NA,TRBV6-5,TRBD1,CASSLGQGFTDTQYF,TGTGCCAGCAGCCTCGGACAGGGATTCACAGATACGCAGTATTTT
TRBJ1-5,NA,TRBV5-6,TRBD1,CASSLGGRTGGYQPQHF,TGTGCCAGCAGCTTGGGTGGAAGGACAGGGGGCTATCAGCCCCAGCATTTT
TRBJ2-3,NA,TRBV19,NA,CASSIMGAGTDTQYF,TGTGCCAGTAGTATAATGGGGGCCGGCACAGATACGCAGTATTTT
TRBJ2-7,NA,TRBV5-4,NA,CASSFSGVSYEQYF,TGTGCCAGCAGCTTTTCAGGGGTGTCCTACGAGCAGTACTTC
TRBJ1-2,NA,TRBV6-5,TRBD1,CASNTRQGLNYGYTF,TGTGCCAGCAACACACGACAGGGCCTAAACTATGGCTACACCTTC
TRBJ2-1,few,TRBV7-2,NA,CASSSVEQFF,TGTGCCAGCAGCTCCGTTGAGCAGTTCTTC
TRBJ1-1,NA,TRBV18,NA,CASSPPAGNTEAFF,TGTGCCAGCTCACCACCGGCGGGGAACACTGAAGCTTTCTTT
TRBJ2-3,NA,TRBV29-1,TRBD2,CSVVGGVTDTQYF,TGCAGCGTCGTTGGGGGGGTTACAGATACGCAGTATTTT
TRBJ2-2,NA,TRBV11-2,NA,CASSRVRMNTGELFF,TGTGCCAGCAGCCGAGTTCGCATGAACACCGGGGAGCTGTTTTTT
TRBJ2-7,NA,TRBV12-5,NA,CASGLVKRQVSYEQYF,TGTGCTAGTGGTTTGGTGAAACGACAGGTATCCTACGAGCAGTACTTC
TRBJ1-4,NA,TRBV7-8,NA,CASSLLTGDDEKLFF,TGTGCCAGCAGCTTATTGACAGGAGATGACGAAAAACTGTTTTTT
TRBJ2-7,NA,TRBV28,NA,CASSYRREWAEQYF,TGTGCCAGCAGCTACCGGAGGGAGTGGGCCGAGCAGTACTTC
TRBJ2-7,NA,TRBV11-2,TRBD2,CASSEALAGEQYF,TGTGCCAGCAGCGAGGCCCTAGCGGGGGAGCAGTACTTC
TRBJ2-7,NA,TRBV29-1,TRBD1,CSVEEGQGPSYEQYF,TGCAGCGTTGAAGAGGGACAGGGACCGTCCTACGAGCAGTACTTC
TRBJ2-5,NA,TRBV30,TRBD1,CAWTQLGGQGIETQYF,TGTGCCTGGACTCAGCTGGGGGGACAGGGAATAGAGACCCAGTACTTC
TRBJ1-1,NA,TRBV6-5,NA,CASSLAAFSMNTEAFF,TGTGCCAGCAGTTTGGCGGCTTTTTCTATGAACACTGAAGCTTTCTTT
TRBJ2-4,NA,TRBV5-8,NA,CASSLLLAKNIQYF,TGTGCCAGCAGCTTGCTCCTAGCCAAAAACATTCAGTACTTC
TRBJ1-1,NA,TRBV9,NA,CASSVVQDPEAFF,TGTGCCAGCAGCGTAGTCCAGGATCCTGAAGCTTTCTTT
TRBJ2-5,NA,TRBV30,TRBD1,CAWAGGAETQYF,TGTGCCTGGGCAGGGGGCGCAGAGACCCAGTACTTC
TRBJ1-5,NA,TRBV6-5,TRBD1,CASRGQASNQPQHF,TGTGCCAGCAGGGGACAGGCGTCCAATCAGCCCCAGCATTTT
TRBJ1-6,NA,TRBV30,TRBD1,CAWRPTGTGGSPLHF,TGTGCCTGGAGACCAACCGGGACAGGGGGTTCACCCCTCCACTTT
TRBJ2-3,NA,TRBV6-6,NA,CASSYVPGFDTQYF,TGTGCCAGCAGTTACGTCCCCGGTTTTGATACGCAGTATTTT
TRBJ1-4,NA,TRBV4-2,NA,CASSQGGPRGVTNEKLFF,TGTGCCAGCAGCCAGGGCGGGCCGCGGGGAGTAACTAATGAAAAACTGTTTTTT
TRBJ2-1,NA,TRBV29-1,TRBD1,CSVRTGDRGEQFF,TGCAGCGTTCGGACAGGGGATAGGGGTGAGCAGTTCTTC
TRBJ1-3,NA,TRBV5-1,NA,CASSLWMGDSGNTIYF,TGCGCCAGCAGCTTGTGGATGGGAGACTCTGGAAACACCATATATTTT
TRBJ1-3,few,TRBV6-1,NA,CASSVAIPERGNTIYF,TGTGCCAGCAGTGTGGCAATTCCTGAGCGTGGAAACACCATATATTTT
TRBJ2-5,NA,TRBV6-6,TRBD2,CASSYQETSIETQYF,TGTGCCAGCAGTTACCAGGAGACTAGCATTGAGACCCAGTACTTC
TRBJ1-5,NA,TRBV5-4,TRBD1,CASSFQGGQPQHF,TGTGCCAGCAGCTTCCAGGGGGGTCAGCCCCAGCATTTT
TRBJ2-2,NA,TRBV9,NA,CASSGGGLATTGELFF,TGTGCCAGCAGCGGGGGGGGGCTAGCGACAACCGGGGAGCTGTTTTTT
TRBJ1-5,NA,TRBV5-6,NA,CASSLLGGQGGQPQHF,TGTGCCAGCAGCCTACTGGGGGGGCAGGGCGGACAGCCCCAGCATTTT
TRBJ1-6,NA,TRBV4-1,NA,CASSQGRAYRRYSPLHF,TGCGCCAGCAGCCAAGGACGAGCGTACAGGAGATATTCACCCCTCCACTTT